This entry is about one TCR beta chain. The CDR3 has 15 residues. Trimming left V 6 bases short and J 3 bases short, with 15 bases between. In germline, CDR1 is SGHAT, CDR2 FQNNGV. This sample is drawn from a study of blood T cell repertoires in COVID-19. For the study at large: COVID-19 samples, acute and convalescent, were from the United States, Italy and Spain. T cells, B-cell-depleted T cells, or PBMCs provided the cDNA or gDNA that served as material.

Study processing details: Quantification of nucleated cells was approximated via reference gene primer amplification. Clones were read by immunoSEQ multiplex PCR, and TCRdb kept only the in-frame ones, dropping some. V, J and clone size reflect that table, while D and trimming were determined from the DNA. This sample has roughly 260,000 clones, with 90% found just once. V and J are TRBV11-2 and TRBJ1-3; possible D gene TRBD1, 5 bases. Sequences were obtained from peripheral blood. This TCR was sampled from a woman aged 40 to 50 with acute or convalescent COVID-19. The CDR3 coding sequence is TGTGCCAGCAGTTCCCGGGGGGAAGGTGGAAACACCATATATTTT. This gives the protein CASSSRGEGGNTIYF.